These 22 T cell receptor beta chains originate from one sample sequenced in a study of cytomegalovirus exposure and HLA in healthy donors. This PCR relied on a set of 60 Vbeta primers and 13 Jbeta primers. TCRdb's copy holds only in-frame clones and misses some; the assay was immunoSEQ multiplex PCR. This sample has about 150,000 clones, with approximately 83% found just once. Sequenced material: PBMCs. Receptors were obtained from a male donor in good health and CMV-seronegative.

The chain joins TRBV4-3 to TRBJ2-4, with 10 bases that match TRBD1. The CDR3 runs to 17 residues. Looked up from germline, CDR1 is LGHNA and CDR2 is YSLEER. After removal of 2 bases from V and 6 bases from J, the junction contained 10 bases not matched to a gene. CDR3 region: CASSQRPGQGHGNIQYF. CDR3 DNA: TGCGCCAGCAGCCAACGGCCGGGACAGGGGCATGGAAACATTCAGTACTTC.

This clone was counted between two and nine times. The genes are TRBV19 and TRBJ1-1; 10 nucleotides match TRBD1. Germline values: CDR1 LNHDA, CDR2 SQIVND (reference sequence). The CDR3 covers 17 residues. After removal of 3 bases from V and 1 base from J, the junction contained 8 bases not matched to a gene. CDR3 coding DNA: TGTGCCAGTAGTATGTTGGGACAGGGGTTTGCGAACACTGAAGCTTTCTTT. Encoded protein: CASSMLGQGFANTEAFF.

The chain joins TRBV19 to TRBJ2-7; D may be TRBD2 (6 bases). This CDR3 has 13 residues. V lost 6 bases and J 5 bases, leaving 14 bases between the germline ends. Per the germline V gene, CDR1 is LNHDA and CDR2 is SQIVND (reference sequence). In DNA form, the CDR3 reads TGTGCCAGTAGGCAGGCTGGGGAGGACGAGCAGTACTTC. Its protein is CASRQAGEDEQYF. The complete variable domain, with remaining parts taken from reference TRBV19 and TRBJ2-7, reads DGGITQSPKYLFRKEGQNVTLSCEQNLNHDAMYWYRQDPGQGLRLIYYSQIVNDFQKGDIAEGYSVSREKKESFPLTVTSAQKNPTAFYLCASRQAGEDEQYFGPGTRLTVT.

The chain couples TRBV11-2 to TRBJ2-7, with a possible D match to TRBD1 (5 bases). This CDR3 is 13 amino acids long. Germline V gene lookup returns CDR1 SGHAT and CDR2 FQNNGV. V lost 0 bases to trimming and J lost 4 bases, with 7 bases between them. In DNA form, the CDR3 reads TGTGCCAGCAGCTTAGAACAGGTGTACGAGCAGTACTTC. Its protein product is CASSLEQVYEQYF.

For the CDR3, the DNA is TGTGCCAGCAGCGTAGGGACTAGGGGCGGGGTGGATACGCAGTATTTT. Its protein product is CASSVGTRGGVDTQYF. This chain uses TRBV9 with TRBJ2-3; 7 bases are a match to TRBD2. This CDR3 is 16 amino acids long. Trimming at V came to 0 bases and at J to 6 bases, leaving 10 bases not matched to a gene. Germline assignment: CDR1 SGDLS and CDR2 YYNGEE.

The rearrangement uses TRBV30 and TRBJ1-1; possible D gene TRBD1, 6 bases. Germline V lookup: CDR1 GTSNPN, CDR2 SVGIG (reference sequence). V was shortened by 0 bases and J by 1 base, with 15 bases between the two germline ends. The CDR3 is 16 residues long. This chain's CDR3 is CAWSVRRTVQNTEAFF. CDR3 sequence (DNA): TGTGCCTGGAGTGTAAGGAGGACAGTCCAGAACACTGAAGCTTTCTTT.

The chain recombines TRBV27 with TRBJ2-5; 11 bases agree with TRBD2. The end of the DNA is better explained by TRBJ2-7, so the J call may be wrong. Germline V lookup: CDR1 MNHEY, CDR2 SMNVEV (reference sequence). This CDR3 has 15 residues. The CDR3 spells CASSAGTSGIYEQYF. CDR3 nucleotides: TGTGCCAGCAGTGCCGGGACTAGCGGAATTTACGAGCAGTACTTC.

The rearrangement uses TRBV2 and TRBJ2-7; 8 bases align to TRBD2. The germline V gene has CDR1 SNHLY and CDR2 FYNNEI. The CDR3 covers 14 residues. The junction had 7 bases not matched to a gene; V was cut back by 6 bases and J by 3 bases. The CDR3 nucleotides are TGTGCCAGCAGGGCGTCCGGGACTAGCTACGAGCAGTACTTC. Amino acid sequence: CASRASGTSYEQYF.

V usage is TRBV5-6 and J usage is TRBJ2-7; a possible D gene is TRBD1 (5 bases). The germline V gene encodes CDR1 SGHDT and CDR2 YYEEEE. V shed 5 bases and J shed 3 bases, with 18 bases lying between them. This CDR3 is 15 amino acids long. Here the CDR3 DNA reads TGTGCCAGCAGTTTCCGTGACAGATTGGGCTACGAGCAGTACTTC. As protein: CASSFRDRLGYEQYF.

The rearrangement joins TRBV6-1 to TRBJ2-7, with TRBD1 matching over 10 bases. Trimming cost V 3 bases and J 4 bases; bases outside gene matches: 9. The CDR3 contains 16 residues. Germline values: CDR1 MNHNS, CDR2 SASEGT. In DNA, the CDR3 is TGTGCCAGCAGTGACCCGCGACAGGGGGCGAGGTACGAGCAGTACTTC. This encodes CASSDPRQGARYEQYF.

The J gene is TRBJ2-5, the V gene TRBV7-2, with 8 bases aligning to TRBD2. V shed 3 bases and J 5 bases; nucleotides not matched to a gene: 2. This CDR3 has 13 residues. Germline CDR1 reads SGHTA; CDR2 reads FQGNSA. The CDR3 region has the DNA TGTGCCAGCAGCTTCCGACTAGCGGAGACCCAGTACTTC. Protein: CASSFRLAETQYF.

V is TRBV19 and J is TRBJ2-1; D possibly corresponds to TRBD2 (5 bases). Trimming cost V 3 bases and J 2 bases, with 11 bases left between them. Germline assignment: CDR1 LNHDA and CDR2 SQIVND (reference sequence). This CDR3 contains 15 residues. CDR3 sequence: CASSIYTGTYNEQFF. As DNA, the CDR3 is TGTGCCAGTAGTATCTACACGGGGACCTACAATGAGCAGTTCTTC. Variable domain in full (rest from reference TRBV19 and TRBJ2-1): DGGITQSPKYLFRKEGQNVTLSCEQNLNHDAMYWYRQDPGQGLRLIYYSQIVNDFQKGDIAEGYSVSREKKESFPLTVTSAQKNPTAFYLCASSIYTGTYNEQFFGPGTRLTVL.

This clone has more than one count but fewer than ten. The chain has TRBV6-6 and TRBJ1-2; D gene ambiguous. In germline, CDR1 is MNHNY, CDR2 SVGAGI (reference sequence). The CDR3 is 12 residues long. Trimming shortened V by 5 bases and J by 1 base, and 5 bases separated the two germline ends. The CDR3 sequence: CASSPLNYGYTF. As DNA, the CDR3 is TGTGCCAGCAGTCCACTTAACTATGGCTACACCTTC.

V and J are TRBV30 and TRBJ1-2; D is undetermined. Germline CDR1 is GTSNPN and CDR2 is SVGIG (reference sequence). Trimming removed 5 bases at V and 0 bases at J, with 7 bases between. This CDR3 has 12 amino acids. In DNA, the CDR3 is TGTGCCTGGGGCCCCGCTAACTATGGCTACACCTTC. Protein sequence: CAWGPANYGYTF.

The chain employs TRBV27 and TRBJ2-7; the match to TRBD1 covers 8 bases. The CDR3 contains 13 residues. Germline V gene lookup returns CDR1 MNHEY and CDR2 SMNVEV (reference sequence). The J segment lost 7 bases and the V segment lost 7 bases, leaving 9 bases of the junction unmatched. Here the CDR3 reads CASNPRDRLEQYF. The CDR3 DNA is TGTGCCAGCAACCCGCGGGACAGGCTGGAGCAGTACTTC.

The V and J genes are TRBV27 and TRBJ2-1; D possibly corresponds to TRBD1 (5 bases). The CDR3 has 14 amino acids. CDR1 MNHEY and CDR2 SMNVEV come from the germline V gene (reference sequence). V was clipped by 7 bases and J by 12 bases, with 22 bases between them. CDR3 residues: CASMPLEAQGLQFF. Written as DNA, the CDR3 is TGTGCCAGCATGCCGTTAGAGGCTCAGGGCTTGCAGTTCTTC.

This clone was observed a single time. This chain uses TRBV19 with TRBJ1-1; TRBD1 aligns across 8 bases. The ends lost 6 bases at V and 4 bases at J; junction bases unmatched: 4. Germline V gene sequence: CDR1 LNHDA, CDR2 SQIVND (reference sequence). This CDR3 is 13 amino acids long. The CDR3 protein is CASRTTGVTEAFF. DNA for the CDR3: TGTGCCAGTAGAACGACAGGGGTCACTGAAGCTTTCTTT.

This clone was recorded once. V is TRBV5-1 and J is TRBJ1-6, with TRBD1 identical over 7 bases. J was trimmed by 9 bases and V by 0 bases; bases with no gene match: 12. This CDR3 has 17 residues. CDR1 SGHRS and CDR2 YFSETQ come from the germline V gene. In DNA form, the CDR3 reads TGCGCCAGCAGCTTGGACGCCGACAGGGCGGTCGGTTCACCCCTCCACTTT. Translated: CASSLDADRAVGSPLHF.

The J gene is TRBJ1-1, the V gene TRBV30; D perhaps matches TRBD1 (5 bases). V was cut by 5 bases and J by 5 bases, with 18 bases left in between. The V gene's germline CDR1 is GTSNPN and CDR2 SVGIG (reference sequence). CDR3 size: 14 residues. The CDR3 region is CAWRFYRGRTEAFF. The CDR3 DNA is TGTGCCTGGCGCTTTTATAGGGGCCGGACTGAAGCTTTCTTT. The full variable domain, in which reference TRBV30 and TRBJ1-1 provide the parts outside the CDR3, is SQTIHQWPATLVQPVGSPLSLECTVEGTSNPNLYWYRQAAGRGLQLLFYSVGIGQISSEVPQNLSASRPQDRQFILSSKKLLLSDSGFYLCAWRFYRGRTEAFFGQGTRLTVV.

The chain combines TRBV28 with TRBJ2-7; the match to TRBD1 covers 10 bases. The CDR3 contains 16 residues. V was pared by 6 bases and J by 1 base, with 9 bases of the junction left unmatched. Germline V lookup: CDR1 MDHEN, CDR2 SYDVKM. CDR3 nucleotides: TGTGCCAGCAGCCACCCCGGGACAGGGGAGTCCTACGAGCAGTACTTC. This codes for CASSHPGTGESYEQYF.

The chain employs TRBV9 and TRBJ1-4, with D possibly matching TRBD1 (6 bases). CDR3 length: 14 residues. Germline V gene data show CDR1 as SGDLS and CDR2 as YYNGEE. V gave up 4 bases and J gave up 8 bases, with 15 bases separating them. CDR3 in amino acids: CASSPTGGGEKLFF. In DNA, the CDR3 is TGTGCCAGCAGCCCCACGGGGGGCGGCGAAAAACTGTTTTTT.

V gene TRBV5-1 combines with J gene TRBJ2-5; D may be TRBD2 (7 bases). The DNA end is more similar to TRBJ2-7, so the J call may be wrong. Germline-derived CDR1 and CDR2 are SGHRS and YFSETQ. This CDR3 is 18 amino acids long. The CDR3 is CASSPGAGAGEWSYEQYF. Here the CDR3 DNA reads TGCGCCAGCAGTCCGGGGGCGGGGGCGGGAGAGTGGTCCTACGAGCAGTACTTC.